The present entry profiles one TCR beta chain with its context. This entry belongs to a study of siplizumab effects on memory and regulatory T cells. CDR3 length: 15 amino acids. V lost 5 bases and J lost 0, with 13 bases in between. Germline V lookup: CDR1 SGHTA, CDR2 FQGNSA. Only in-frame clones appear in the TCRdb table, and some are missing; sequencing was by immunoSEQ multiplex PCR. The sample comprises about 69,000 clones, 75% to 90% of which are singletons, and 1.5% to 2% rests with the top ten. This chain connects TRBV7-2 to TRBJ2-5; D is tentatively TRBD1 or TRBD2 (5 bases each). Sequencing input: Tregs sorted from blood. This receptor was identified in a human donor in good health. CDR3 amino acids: CASSRDHGNQETQYF. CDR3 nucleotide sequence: TGTGCCAGCAGCCGGGACCACGGCAACCAAGAGACCCAGTACTTC.